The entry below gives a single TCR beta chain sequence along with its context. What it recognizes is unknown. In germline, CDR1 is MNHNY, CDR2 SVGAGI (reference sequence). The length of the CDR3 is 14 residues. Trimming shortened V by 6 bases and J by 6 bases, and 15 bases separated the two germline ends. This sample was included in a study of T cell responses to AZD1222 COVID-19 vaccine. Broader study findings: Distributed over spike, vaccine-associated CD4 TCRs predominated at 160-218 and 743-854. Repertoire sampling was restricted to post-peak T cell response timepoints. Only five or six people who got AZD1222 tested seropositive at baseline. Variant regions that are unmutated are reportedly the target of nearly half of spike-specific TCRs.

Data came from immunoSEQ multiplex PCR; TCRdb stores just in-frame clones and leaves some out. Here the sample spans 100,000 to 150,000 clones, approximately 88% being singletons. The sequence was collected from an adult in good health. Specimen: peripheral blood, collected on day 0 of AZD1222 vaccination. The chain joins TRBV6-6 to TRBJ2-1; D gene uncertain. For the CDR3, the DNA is TGTGCCAGCAGCCCCGGGTTTGGCCCCAATGAGCAGTTCTTC. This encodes CASSPGFGPNEQFF.